This TCR beta chain was retrieved from a study of blood T cells in healthy people across ages. Then a second PCR, running roughly 7 to 11 cycles, was carried out with a sample-barcoded 5' primer and a J-beta primer mix. TCRdb recomputed calls from the 5' RACE reads with MiXCR, one row per CDR3 protein. The sample consists of over a million distinct CDR3 sequences, approximately 43% of them appearing once. The germline gives CDR1 MNHEY, CDR2 SVGEGT. CDR3 length equals 14 residues. V lost 5 bases to trimming and J lost 1 base; unmatched junction nucleotides: 4. The rearrangement uses TRBV6-2 or TRBV6-3 and TRBJ1-1; 7 bases are a match to TRBD1. This sequence was found in a woman between 18 and 30 years old in good health. The material sequenced was blood. For the CDR3, the DNA is TGTGCCAGCAGTACACACAGGGGGAACACTGAAGCTTTCTTT. Amino acid sequence: CASSTHRGNTEAFF.